The 30 T cell receptor beta chains below were found in one sample sequenced in a study of blood T cell repertoires in COVID-19. Data came from immunoSEQ multiplex PCR; TCRdb stores just in-frame clones and leaves some out. Of a few hundred thousand clones in the sample, around 86% were seen once. The sequencing input was PBMCs or T cells enriched from blood (not recorded which). Every receptor here comes from a man in his forties who had recovered from COVID-19.

The chain is built from TRBV5-1 and TRBJ1-2, with 8 bases aligning to TRBD1. This CDR3 region has 13 residues. Germline CDR1 and CDR2: SGHRS and YFSETQ. Trimming took 3 bases from V and 4 from J; bases not matched to a gene: 2. The CDR3 DNA follows: TGCGCCAGCAGCTCGACAGGGGCCTATGGCTACACCTTC. Protein sequence: CASSSTGAYGYTF.

Concerning this clone itself: The identical CDR3 is also encoded by other nucleotide sequences in the sample. This chain uses TRBV30 with TRBJ1-6, with 8 bases fitting TRBD1. With V trimmed by 5 bases and J by 7 bases, 4 bases remained unmatched. The CDR3 covers 13 residues. CDR1 GTSNPN and CDR2 SVGIG come from the germline V gene (reference sequence). The CDR3 spells CAWGTGPNSPLHF. CDR3 DNA sequence: TGTGCCTGGGGGACAGGCCCCAATTCACCCCTCCACTTT.

The chain recombines TRBV11-2 with TRBJ1-3; D gene ambiguous. The CDR3 totals 17 residues. CDR1 is SGHAT and CDR2 is FQNNGV in the germline V gene. Trimming took off 5 bases at V and 0 bases at J, with 17 bases between the two ends. DNA for the CDR3: TGTGCCAGCAGCCCACCCCTCCCGACTTTCTCTGGAAACACCATATATTTT. Encoded protein: CASSPPLPTFSGNTIYF.

This chain links TRBV2 with TRBJ1-1; D not certain. The CDR3 runs to 13 residues. V was pared by 6 bases and J by 0 bases, with 8 bases between. Germline CDR1 SNHLY, CDR2 FYNNEI. In DNA, the CDR3 is TGTGCCAGCAGGCGGGGTTTGAACACTGAAGCTTTCTTT. This translates into CASRRGLNTEAFF.

The chain carries TRBV27 and TRBJ2-1; D is perhaps TRBD2 (5 bases). The CDR3 consists of 16 residues. Germline V gene sequence: CDR1 MNHEY, CDR2 SMNVEV (reference sequence). Trimming cost V 2 bases and J 4 bases, with 15 bases left between them. CDR3: CASSLLGVRVYNEQFF. CDR3 sequence (DNA): TGTGCCAGCAGTTTACTCGGGGTTCGAGTTTACAATGAGCAGTTCTTC.

The V gene is TRBV7-9, the J gene TRBJ2-5; possible D gene TRBD2, 6 bases. The germline V gene encodes CDR1 SEHNR and CDR2 FQNEAQ (reference sequence). V was trimmed by 2 bases and J by 1 base, leaving 14 bases between them. There are 16 residues in the CDR3. The CDR3 loop reads CASSLYGRISQETQYF. In DNA form, the CDR3 reads TGTGCCAGCAGCTTATACGGGAGAATCTCCCAAGAGACCCAGTACTTC.

The V gene is TRBV30, the J gene TRBJ1-1; D remains ambiguous. V dropped 4 bases and J dropped 5 bases, with 8 bases sitting between them. CDR1 and CDR2 (germline): GTSNPN, SVGIG (reference sequence). The CDR3 length is 11 residues. In DNA, the CDR3 is TGTGCCTGGACCTCGGGGACTGAAGCTTTCTTT. Its translation is CAWTSGTEAFF.

J is TRBJ1-1 and V is TRBV30; D might be TRBD1 (6 bases). The ends were cut back, 2 bases at V and 10 bases at J, with 14 bases in the middle. This CDR3 contains 12 residues. Per the germline V gene, CDR1 is GTSNPN and CDR2 is SVGIG (reference sequence). CDR3 DNA sequence: TGTGCCTGGAGTAGCGGACAGAACGTAGCTTTCTTT. Its protein is CAWSSGQNVAFF.

The V gene is TRBV7-2, the J gene TRBJ2-7, with 9 positions matching TRBD1. This CDR3 contains 16 residues. Germline V gives CDR1 SGHTA, CDR2 FQGNSA. V gave up 7 bases and J gave up 6 bases; unmatched junction bases: 16. The CDR3 loop is CASTQSSGTGLREQYF. Here the CDR3 DNA reads TGTGCCAGCACCCAATCATCCGGGACAGGGTTACGCGAGCAGTACTTC.

The chain has TRBV7-3 and TRBJ2-1; TRBD2 aligns across 8 bases. Germline CDR1 reads SGHTA; CDR2 reads FQGTGA. The CDR3 is made up of 16 amino acids. V lost 4 bases, J lost 4 bases, and 9 bases stayed unmatched. CDR3: CASSWGGGTSYNEQFF. CDR3 DNA sequence: TGTGCCAGCAGCTGGGGTGGAGGGACTAGTTACAATGAGCAGTTCTTC.

This sequence joins TRBV29-1 and TRBJ2-7; the match to TRBD1 covers 8 bases. Trimming cost V 3 bases and J 5 bases; bases outside gene matches: 12. CDR3 length equals 15 residues. Per the germline V gene, CDR1 is SQVTM and CDR2 is ANQGSEA. The CDR3 protein is CSVDFQGAPGDEQYF. The CDR3 DNA sequence: TGCAGCGTTGACTTTCAGGGGGCTCCAGGGGACGAGCAGTACTTC.

This rearrangement joins TRBV7-9 to TRBJ1-1, with a weak D call TRBD1 (6 bases). CDR3 length: 15 amino acids. Looked up from germline, CDR1 is SEHNR and CDR2 is FQNEAQ (reference sequence). Between the trimmed V and J ends, which lost 5 bases and 2 bases, there was a span of 15 bases. The CDR3 nucleotides are TGTGCCAGCAGCCCACCACAGGGATTAAACACTGAAGCTTTCTTT. It codes for CASSPPQGLNTEAFF.

The rearrangement joins TRBV24-1 to TRBJ2-5; TRBD2 aligns across 9 bases. The CDR3 is 16 amino acids. CDR1 and CDR2 (germline): KGHDR, SFDVKD. Trimming removed 3 bases from V and 2 bases from J; junction bases left unmatched: 6. CDR3 loop: CATSDQASGKQETQYF. The CDR3 DNA follows: TGTGCCACCAGTGATCAGGCTAGCGGGAAACAAGAGACCCAGTACTTC.

This chain's CDR3 is CASSLSREGAEQFF. CDR3 bases: TGTGCCAGCAGTTTATCGCGGGAGGGGGCTGAGCAGTTCTTC. The rearrangement uses TRBV28 and TRBJ2-1; 9 bases fit TRBD2. V lost 1 base and J lost 9; bases outside the gene matches: 4. This CDR3 comprises 14 residues. Germline-derived CDR1 and CDR2 are MDHEN and SYDVKM.

This clone has only one observation. The genes are TRBV7-9 and TRBJ1-1, with TRBD1 identical over 8 bases. J lost 11 bases, V lost 4 bases, and 12 bases had no gene match. The CDR3 is 14 amino acids. Germline-derived CDR1 and CDR2 are SEHNR and FQNEAQ (reference sequence). The CDR3 here is CASSSGQGIAWAFF. The CDR3 DNA reads as TGTGCCAGCAGCTCCGGACAGGGCATCGCGTGGGCTTTCTTT.

CDR3 coding DNA: TGTGCCAGCAGTTTCGGACCTACAGGGGGCACAGATACGCAGTATTTT. It specifies CASSFGPTGGTDTQYF. The rearrangement links TRBV28 to TRBJ2-3, with 7 bases matching TRBD1. This CDR3 is 16 amino acids long. The germline gives CDR1 MDHEN, CDR2 SYDVKM. V was clipped by 3 bases and J by 1 base; unmatched bases: 7.

The rearrangement links TRBV11-2 to TRBJ2-3, with 13 bases identical to TRBD2. V gave up 1 base and J gave up 6 bases; unmatched junction bases: 7. The germline V gene encodes CDR1 SGHAT and CDR2 FQNNGV. The CDR3 sequence is 17 residues long. The CDR3 DNA reads TGTGCCAGCAGCTTAGGGGGACTAGCGGGACTTGGGGATACGCAGTATTTT. Amino acid sequence: CASSLGGLAGLGDTQYF.

The J gene is TRBJ1-5, the V gene TRBV9, with D unresolved. Trimming removed 0 bases from V and 3 bases from J, with 7 bases in between. This CDR3 has 14 amino acids. Germline CDR1 and CDR2: SGDLS and YYNGEE. The CDR3 here is CASSVGGANQPQHF. The CDR3 DNA sequence: TGTGCCAGCAGCGTAGGGGGAGCCAATCAGCCCCAGCATTTT.

This chain links TRBV5-1 with TRBJ1-4, with TRBD1 matching 10 bases. CDR1 and CDR2 (germline): SGHRS, YFSETQ. The CDR3 contains 16 residues. Germline trimming cut 3 bases from V and 4 bases from J; bases unmatched to any gene: 6. The CDR3 DNA sequence: TGCGCCAGCAGCTGGGTCGGGACAGGGGTTAATGAAAAACTGTTTTTT. Protein sequence: CASSWVGTGVNEKLFF.

This chain uses TRBV6-5 with TRBJ2-3; TRBD1 aligns across 9 bases. V dropped 5 bases and J dropped 3; count of bases not matched to a gene: 6. The CDR3 is 15 amino acids. Looked up from germline, CDR1 is MNHEY and CDR2 is SVGAGI. CDR3 sequence (DNA): TGTGCCAGCAGTACCCGACAGGGGGGAACAGATACGCAGTATTTT. This sequence encodes CASSTRQGGTDTQYF.

V is TRBV6-5 and J is TRBJ2-7; 7 positions agree with TRBD1. Germline trimming cut 2 bases from V and 5 bases from J; bases unmatched to any gene: 6. Germline CDR1 reads MNHEY; CDR2 reads SVGAGI. The CDR3 consists of 14 residues. CDR3 sequence (DNA): TGTGCCAGCAGTTACGCAGGGGGTCTCGACGAGCAGTACTTC. Protein product: CASSYAGGLDEQYF.

The V gene is TRBV7-6, the J gene TRBJ2-7, with 9 bases that match TRBD1. CDR3 length: 15 residues. Germline lookup yields CDR1 SGHVS and CDR2 FNYEAQ. With V trimmed by 1 base and J by 4 bases, 5 bases remained unmatched. The CDR3 nucleotides read TGTGCCAGCAGCTTAGGACAGGGGGGCGCTTACGAGCAGTACTTC. Its translation: CASSLGQGGAYEQYF.

The V gene is TRBV6-4, the J gene TRBJ2-1, with a possible D match to TRBD2 (5 bases). Germline assignment: CDR1 MRHNA and CDR2 SNTAGT. The CDR3 loop spans 13 amino acids. V was shortened by 4 bases and J by 9 bases, with 13 bases between the two germline ends. Here the CDR3 DNA reads TGTGCCAGCAGTGCCTCTAGCTATGGTGAGCAGTTCTTC. Amino acid sequence: CASSASSYGEQFF.

The chain recombines TRBV19 with TRBJ2-1; 9 bases map to TRBD1. Germline V gene sequence: CDR1 LNHDA, CDR2 SQIVND (reference sequence). Trimming cost V 4 bases and J 2 bases; bases outside gene matches: 6. This CDR3 comprises 16 residues. CDR3 bases: TGTGCCAGTAGTAGTATAACAGGGGGCCCCTACAATGAGCAGTTCTTC. The encoded protein is CASSSITGGPYNEQFF. The variable domain in full, completed from reference TRBV19 and TRBJ2-1, reads DGGITQSPKYLFRKEGQNVTLSCEQNLNHDAMYWYRQDPGQGLRLIYYSQIVNDFQKGDIAEGYSVSREKKESFPLTVTSAQKNPTAFYLCASSSITGGPYNEQFFGPGTRLTVL.

The chain combines TRBV9 with TRBJ2-2, with a weak D call TRBD1 (6 bases). V shed 1 base and J shed 0 bases, with 13 bases lying between them. Germline V lookup: CDR1 SGDLS, CDR2 YYNGEE. CDR3 length: 17 amino acids. In DNA, the CDR3 is TGTGCCAGCAGCGTAAGAGTGAAGGGGGCGAACACCGGGGAGCTGTTTTTT. This sequence encodes CASSVRVKGANTGELFF.

The chain uses TRBV7-2 and TRBJ2-1; the match to TRBD2 covers 8 bases. Germline trimming cut 3 bases from V and 6 bases from J; bases unmatched to any gene: 4. Per germline, CDR1 SGHTA and CDR2 FQGNSA. The CDR3 contains 14 residues. The CDR3 DNA reads as TGTGCCAGCAGCTTCCGTGCGGGGGGCAATGAGCAGTTCTTC. This codes for CASSFRAGGNEQFF.

This clone was observed a few times. The gene calls are TRBV18 and TRBJ2-7; TRBD2 is a possible D gene (5 bases). Germline lookup yields CDR1 KGHSH and CDR2 LQKENI. V was pared by 2 bases and J by 0 bases, with 17 bases between. The CDR3 runs to 17 residues. CDR3: CASSPFSGWMSSYEQYF. CDR3 DNA: TGTGCCAGCTCACCATTCTCGGGATGGATGAGCTCCTACGAGCAGTACTTC.

The chain recombines TRBV19 with TRBJ2-7, with 11 bases matching TRBD2. Per the germline V gene, CDR1 is LNHDA and CDR2 is SQIVND (reference sequence). V was pared by 5 bases and J by 5 bases, with 8 bases of the junction left unmatched. CDR3 size: 15 residues. The CDR3 loop is CASSVLAGDRNEQYF. The CDR3 nucleotides are TGTGCCAGTAGTGTACTAGCGGGAGACCGAAACGAGCAGTACTTC.

V is TRBV12-3 or TRBV12-4 and J is TRBJ1-2, with D tentatively TRBD1 (6 bases). V shed 6 bases and J shed 7 bases, with 12 bases lying between them. The CDR3 sequence is 12 residues long. CDR3 amino acids: CASSFGQSGYTF. The CDR3 bases are TGTGCCAGCAGCTTTGGACAGAGTGGCTACACCTTC.

The DNA for the CDR3 is TGTGCCAGCAGTTTCCATAACAGGGGCGGAGAGCAGTACTTC. This codes for CASSFHNRGGEQYF. The V and J genes are TRBV27 and TRBJ2-7, with 7 positions matching TRBD1. CDR1 is MNHEY and CDR2 is SMNVEV in the germline V gene (reference sequence). CDR3 size: 14 residues. J gave up 7 bases and V 3 bases, and 9 bases lay outside the gene matches.